This paragraph covers one T cell receptor beta chain sequence. Its antigen is unidentified. The PCR employed 60 Vbeta primers together with 13 Jbeta primers. Only in-frame clones appear in the TCRdb table, and some are missing; sequencing was by immunoSEQ multiplex PCR. The sample includes fewer than 250,000 clones, around 83% of them seen just once. The data belong to a study of cytomegalovirus exposure and HLA in healthy donors. At the level of the study: Genetic ancestry analysis placed about 76% of the roughly 400 donors that were genotyped in the Caucasian-associated cluster.

General observations from the study: An analysis that was carried out later associated 15,000 to 20,000 TCR beta sequences with HLA alleles at 0.05 false discovery rate. When the data were analyzed later, several of the most significant clusters appeared to be linked to common viral pathogens. The authors later linked a missense DCLRE1C variant to TCR beta V- and J-gene trimming.

The sequenced sample consisted of PBMCs. This TCR derives from a woman aged 45-65 years in good health and CMV-seropositive.

CDR3 bases: TGCAGCGCCCAACAGGGGGGCCACACTGAAGCTTTCTTT. Residues: CSAQQGGHTEAFF. The J gene is TRBJ1-1, the V gene TRBV29-1, with 8 bases lining up with TRBD1. Germline lookup yields CDR1 SQVTM and CDR2 ANQGSEA. V lost 7 bases to trimming and J lost 3 bases; unmatched junction nucleotides: 7. CDR3 length: 13 amino acids.